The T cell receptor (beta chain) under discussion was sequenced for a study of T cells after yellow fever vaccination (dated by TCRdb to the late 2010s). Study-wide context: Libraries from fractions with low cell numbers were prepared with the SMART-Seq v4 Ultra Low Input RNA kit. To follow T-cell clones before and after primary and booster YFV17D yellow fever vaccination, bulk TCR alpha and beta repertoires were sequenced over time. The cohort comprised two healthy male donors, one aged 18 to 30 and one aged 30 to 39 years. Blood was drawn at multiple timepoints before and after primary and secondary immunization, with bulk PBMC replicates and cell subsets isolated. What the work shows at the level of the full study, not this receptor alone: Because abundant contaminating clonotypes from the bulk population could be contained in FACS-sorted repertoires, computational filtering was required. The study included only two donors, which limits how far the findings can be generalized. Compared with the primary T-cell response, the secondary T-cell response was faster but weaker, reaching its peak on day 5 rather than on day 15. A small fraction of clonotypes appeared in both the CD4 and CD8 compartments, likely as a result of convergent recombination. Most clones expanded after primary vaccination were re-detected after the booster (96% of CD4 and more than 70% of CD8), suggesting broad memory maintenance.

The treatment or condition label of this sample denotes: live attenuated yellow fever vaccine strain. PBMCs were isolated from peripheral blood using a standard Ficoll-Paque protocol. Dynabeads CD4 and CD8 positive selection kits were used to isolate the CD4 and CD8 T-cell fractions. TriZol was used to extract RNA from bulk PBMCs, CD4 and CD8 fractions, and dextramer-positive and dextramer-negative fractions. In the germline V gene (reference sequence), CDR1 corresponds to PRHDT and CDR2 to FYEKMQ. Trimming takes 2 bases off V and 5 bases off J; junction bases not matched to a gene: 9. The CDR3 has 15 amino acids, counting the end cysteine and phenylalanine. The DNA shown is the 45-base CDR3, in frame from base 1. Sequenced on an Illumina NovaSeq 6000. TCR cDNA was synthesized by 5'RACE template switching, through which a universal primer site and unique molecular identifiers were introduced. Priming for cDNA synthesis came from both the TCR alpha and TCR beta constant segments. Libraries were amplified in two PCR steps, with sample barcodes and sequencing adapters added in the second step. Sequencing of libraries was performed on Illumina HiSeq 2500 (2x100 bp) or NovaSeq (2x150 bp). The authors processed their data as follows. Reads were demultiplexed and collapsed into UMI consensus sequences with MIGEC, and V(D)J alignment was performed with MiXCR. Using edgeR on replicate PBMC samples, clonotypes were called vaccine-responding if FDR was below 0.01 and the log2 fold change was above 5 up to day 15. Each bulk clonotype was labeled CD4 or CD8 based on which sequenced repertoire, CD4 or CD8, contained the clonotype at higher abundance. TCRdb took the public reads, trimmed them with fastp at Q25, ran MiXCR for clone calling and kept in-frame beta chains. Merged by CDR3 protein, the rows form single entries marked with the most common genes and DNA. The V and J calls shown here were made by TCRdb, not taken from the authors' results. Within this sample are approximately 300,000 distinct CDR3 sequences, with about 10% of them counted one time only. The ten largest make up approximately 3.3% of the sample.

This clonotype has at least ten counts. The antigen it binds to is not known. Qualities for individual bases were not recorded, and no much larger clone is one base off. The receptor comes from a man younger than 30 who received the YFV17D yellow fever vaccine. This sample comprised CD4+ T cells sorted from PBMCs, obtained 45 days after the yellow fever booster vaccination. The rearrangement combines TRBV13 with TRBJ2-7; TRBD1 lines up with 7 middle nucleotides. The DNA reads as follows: TGTGCCAGCAGCTTACGCCTGACAGGGTACGACGAGCAGTACTTC. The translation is CASSLRLTGYDEQYF. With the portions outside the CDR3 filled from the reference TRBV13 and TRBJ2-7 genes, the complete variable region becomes AAGVIQSPRHLIKEKRETATLKCYPIPRHDTVYWYQQGPGQDPQFLISFYEKMQSDKGSIPDRFSAQQFSDYHSELNMSSLELGDSALYFCASSLRLTGYDEQYFGPGTRLTVT.